This T cell receptor (beta chain) was sequenced during a study of T cells in Graves' hyperthyroidism and ophthalmopathy. At the level of the study: Upon initial diagnosis and before any treatment, peripheral blood was collected. Study-level results: Blood held most thyroid clonotypes expanded above 0.001 frequency. Model predictions of ophthalmopathy came a median 6.5 months before onset.

PBMCs were collected from a roughly 10 ml volume of fresh peripheral blood. Trimming pared 2 bases from V and 1 base from J, leaving 9 bases between. The CDR3 extends over 15 amino acids. This clonotype was seen ten or more times. Its specificity is not known. TCR beta CDR3 region amplification was performed from RNA transcripts. TCR CDR3 underwent first-round RT-PCR with the HTBI primer set. TCRdb reprocessed the multiplex PCR reads via MiXCR and lists one record per CDR3 protein. The repertoire includes about 560,000 distinct CDR3 sequences, around 15% of them detected once, and about 17% sits in the top ten.

The sample was blood. The TCR was taken from a woman aged 18-30 years with Graves' hyperthyroidism. This chain joins TRBV12-3 or TRBV12-4 and TRBJ1-5, with D unresolved. As DNA, the CDR3 is TGTGCCAGCAGTTTAACGGGCAGCAGCAATCAGCCCCAGCATTTT. Translated, it gives CASSLTGSSNQPQHF.